This T cell receptor beta chain was sequenced during a study of blood T cell repertoires in COVID-19. Study details: Some COVID-19 samples were acute and others convalescent; all came from the United States, Italy and Spain.

The table lists this clone with a count of one. How the authors handled the data: Amplified reference gene primers provided the basis for estimating nucleated cell counts. Clones were read by immunoSEQ multiplex PCR, and TCRdb kept only the in-frame ones, dropping some. Clone size and the V and J calls come from that table; the DNA yielded D and trimming. The table records 380,000 or so clones, 80% to 90% of them present only once. In germline, CDR1 is SGHTA, CDR2 FQGNSA. The CDR3 covers 13 residues. V was cut by 1 base and J by 3 bases, with 4 bases left in between. The gene calls are TRBV7-2 and TRBJ1-5; D unclear. The sequence came from a man aged 35 to 55 with acute or convalescent COVID-19. Material: peripheral blood. For the CDR3, the DNA is TGTGCCAGCAGCTTAGTCCTCAATCAGCCCCAGCATTTT. Translating it yields CASSLVLNQPQHF.